At least ten counts were recorded for the clone carrying this TCR beta chain. What it binds is unknown. These data come from a study of glioma-infiltrating T cells. Study-wide results and limits: Non-neoplastic patients had below-expected tissue-blood divergence, while all gliomas exceeded expectation. CDR3 overlap between tissue and blood was very small.

TCR alpha and beta CDR3 regions were amplified from RNA using iRepertoire nested multiplex PCR. Tissue mRNA or PBMC total RNA, roughly 85-450 ng, went into one-step reverse transcription and amplification. TCRdb used MiXCR to reprocess the multiplex PCR reads, holding one entry per CDR3 protein. The sample records fewer than 200,000 distinct CDR3 sequences, about 31% being singletons. CDR3 length: 13 amino acids. Germline CDR1 is LNHDA and CDR2 is SQIVND (reference sequence). The V end was cut by 5 bases, the J end by 7 bases, with 12 bases between. The chain recombines TRBV19 with TRBJ1-5, with unresolved D. Specimen: glioma tissue, nonneoplastic brain tissue, or PBMCs (not recorded which). The TCR originated in a human donor with low-grade glioma or glioblastoma, undergoing nonglioma brain surgery, or in good health (not recorded which). This CDR3 is CASSVDPRQPQHF. DNA for the CDR3: TGTGCCAGTAGTGTGGACCCCCGGCAGCCCCAGCATTTT.